A single sample gave rise to the 9 T cell receptor beta chains below, sequenced in a study of blood T cell repertoires in COVID-19. Produced via immunoSEQ multiplex PCR; TCRdb's table is partial and in-frame only. The table shows about 440,000 clones, with approximately 90% occurring only once. The sample consisted of PBMCs or T cells enriched from blood (not recorded which). The receptor set was obtained from a woman aged 18-29 years with acute COVID-19.

In regard to this clone: The limits of the CDR3 on the DNA are not certain, so only TCRdb's listed CDR3 is given. J is TRBJ1-5 and V is TRBV19. The CDR3 has 12 residues if both end residues are counted. Germline-derived CDR1 and CDR2 are LNHDA and SQIVND (reference sequence). The CDR3 loop reads CASTSGNQPQHF.

The chain joins TRBV19 to TRBJ1-1; D perhaps matches TRBD1 (6 bases). The CDR3 is 18 amino acids. Germline loops: CDR1 LNHDA, CDR2 SQIVND (reference sequence). V lost 0 bases and J lost 0, with 17 bases in between. CDR3 nucleotide sequence: TGTGCCAGTAGTATAGATCGGTTCAGAGGACAGTTGAACACTGAAGCTTTCTTT. The encoded protein is CASSIDRFRGQLNTEAFF.

The chain is built from TRBV5-5 and TRBJ1-3; 8 positions match TRBD1. V shed 4 bases, J shed 6 bases, and the junction held 6 bases outside the gene matches. Germline CDR1 reads SGHKS; CDR2 reads YYEKEE (reference sequence). The CDR3 has 14 residues. CDR3 coding DNA: TGTGCCAGCAGCGCGGGACAGGTGACAAACACCATATATTTT. It codes for CASSAGQVTNTIYF. Combining the CDR3 with reference TRBV5-5 and TRBJ1-3 gives the whole variable domain DAGVTQSPTHLIKTRGQQVTLRCSPISGHKSVSWYQQVLGQGPQFIFQYYEKEERGRGNFPDRFSARQFPNYSSELNVNALLLGDSALYLCASSAGQVTNTIYFGEGSWLTVV.

The chain combines TRBV6-5 with TRBJ2-7; 7 positions match TRBD2. J lost 6 bases, V lost 6 bases, and 14 bases had no gene match. The CDR3 is made up of 15 amino acids. Germline CDR1 is MNHEY and CDR2 is SVGAGI. The CDR3 coding sequence is TGTGCCAGCAGCCCCGTCGGGAGCGGGGAGGGCGAGCAGTACTTC. It encodes CASSPVGSGEGEQYF.

V is TRBV28 and J is TRBJ1-1; the match to TRBD1 covers 9 bases. This CDR3 is built from 16 residues. The V and J ends lost 0 bases and 5 bases, in that order; junction bases with no gene match: 7. Germline-derived CDR1 and CDR2 are MDHEN and SYDVKM. The CDR3 DNA is TGTGCCAGCAGTTTATGGGGACAGGGATTTAAGACTGAAGCTTTCTTT. Translating it yields CASSLWGQGFKTEAFF.

The V call is TRBV3-1 (or the pseudogene TRBV3-2), the J call TRBJ1-4; 7 bases match TRBD1. J gave up 6 bases and V 8 bases, and 6 bases lay outside the gene matches. The CDR3 is made up of 13 amino acids. CDR1 is LGHDT, CDR2 YNNKEL, per germline (reference sequence). In nucleotides, the CDR3 is TGTGCCAGCGAAGGGGGCGACTATGAAAAACTGTTTTTT. It translates to CASEGGDYEKLFF.

This chain uses TRBV7-6 with TRBJ1-2, with no clear D. Germline loops: CDR1 SGHVS, CDR2 FNYEAQ. The CDR3 totals 11 residues. The germline V and J ends were trimmed by 5 bases and 8 bases, with 9 bases remaining between them. CDR3 protein: CASSLGGGYTF. The CDR3 bases are TGTGCCAGCAGCCTGGGAGGCGGCTACACCTTC.

The genes are TRBV28 and TRBJ2-2; the D is unclear. Trimming took 4 bases from V and 0 from J, leaving 6 bases between them. Germline assignment: CDR1 MDHEN and CDR2 SYDVKM. CDR3 size: 14 residues. The CDR3 coding sequence is TGTGCCAGCAGTTCGAGATCGAACACCGGGGAGCTGTTTTTT. Translation: CASSSRSNTGELFF. Full variable domain (outside the CDR3, taken from reference TRBV28 and TRBJ2-2): DVKVTQSSRYLVKRTGEKVFLECVQDMDHENMFWYRQDPGLGLRLIYFSYDVKMKEKGDIPEGYSVSREKKERFSLILESASTNQTSMYLCASSSRSNTGELFFGEGSRLTVL.

The V and J genes are TRBV15 and TRBJ1-4; 7 bases are shared with TRBD1. Germline V gene lookup returns CDR1 LNHNV and CDR2 YYDKDF (reference sequence). The CDR3 length is 15 residues. V lost 5 bases and J lost 2; bases outside the gene matches: 5. CDR3 sequence: CATSGTGVTNEKLFF. The CDR3 nucleotides read TGTGCCACCAGCGGAACAGGGGTGACTAATGAAAAACTGTTTTTT.